Here is one T cell receptor beta chain with its context. This clonotype has more than one count but fewer than ten. What antigen it recognizes has not been identified. Within one base of it there is no much larger clone, and no base qualities were kept. The TCR beta CDR3 regions were amplified from RNA transcripts. The first round of RT-PCR for the TCR CDR3 was performed with the HTBI primer set and the Qiagen OneStep RT-PCR kit. The libraries were constructed in a second round of multiplex PCR and then size-selected and purified. Sequencing of the libraries was done on an Illumina HiSeq2000 using paired-end 100 bp reads. The authors processed their data as follows. SOAPnuke was used to process the raw data, throwing out any read that contained adapters or uncalled bases, had a mean Phred below 15, or lacked an exact constant-primer or identifier match. COPE v1.2.5 was used to merge high-quality paired reads, and clonotypes were defined as unique nucleotide sequences. Clonotypes were aligned to IMGT TRBV, TRBD and TRBJ reference segments using MiTCR v1.1. The analysis included only V-J combinations with a frequency above 0.0001, which together covered 99% to 99.2% of the repertoires. A TCS score was defined as the ratio of F50 (clonal expansion) to E x V (chaos), with BLOSUM62-based TCRdist applied between CDR3 peptides within each V-J. Welch's t-statistics and random forest reduced fewer than 600 V-J features to around 14, which were used in a naive Bayes classifier (R e1071). The similarity between thyroid and blood repertoires was quantified using the Morisita-Horn index. In TCRdb, the public reads were trimmed at Q25 with fastp and aligned with MiXCR, with productive beta chains retained. Entries are consolidated by CDR3 protein sequence, retaining the most common genes and DNA. These V and J calls originate from TCRdb's pipeline instead of the authors' own analysis. The sample records hundreds of thousands of distinct CDR3 sequences, about 45% of which are singletons. Together, the top ten hold about 7.7% of the sample.

The CDR3, cysteine through phenylalanine, is 15 amino acids long. Of all the DNA, just the CDR3 is kept, 45 bases in frame from base 1. For this chain, trimming is 4 bases at the V end and 2 bases at the J end, and the number of junction bases without a gene match is 5. Taken from the germline V gene (reference sequence), the CDR1 and CDR2 loops are LNHDA and SQIVND. This sample is part of a study of T cells in Graves' hyperthyroidism and ophthalmopathy (dated by TCRdb to the late 2010s). Background on the whole study: To identify TCR V-J signatures that set the groups apart, the researchers used a discovery cohort of 100 patients, made up of fewer than 50 with Graves' ophthalmopathy and about 60 with stable Graves' hyperthyroidism. Prospective prediction of ophthalmopathy was tested in an independent validation cohort consisting of roughly 19 hyperthyroidism patients and some 17 patients who later progressed to ophthalmopathy. The approximately 97 discovery patients were randomly divided into training and test sets at a 7:3 ratio. In several Graves' hyperthyroidism patients, the study also compared T-cell repertoires from thyroid tissue with T-cell repertoires from blood. Once sampling was done, hyperthyroidism patients were given methimazole at a starting dose of 30 mg daily, whereas ophthalmopathy patients were given high-dose intravenous methylprednisolone. TCR Vbeta CDR3 sequencing of roughly 140 peripheral blood samples (under 45 ophthalmopathy, some 75 hyperthyroidism and roughly 17 progressor patients) is reported in the paper.

Any patient with an uncontrolled infection, another autoimmune disease, pregnancy or lactation was excluded. Diagnoses relied on clinical symptoms, serum thyroxine and TRAb, thyroid ultrasound and orbital computed tomography. Trizol reagent was used to extract total RNA, and RNA quality was then checked on an Agilent 2100 Bioanalyzer. Points the paper makes about the study in general: Most expanded thyroid clonotypes (frequency above 0.001) were also found in blood, which suggests that blood repertoires may mirror thyroid immune responses. A model built on a 13 V-J signature distinguished ophthalmopathy from stable hyperthyroidism, reaching 85% to 90% sensitivity and 81.08% specificity in cross-validation and 80%/75% in testing. Sample size was not statistically predetermined, and blinding of investigators to group allocation was not performed. In validation, the model predicted progression to ophthalmopathy a median of approximately 6.6 months before onset, with roughly 68% sensitivity and 72.22% specificity.

The rearranged segments are TRBV19 and TRBJ1-3, and 7 bases in between align with TRBD1. Sequencing input: peripheral blood or thyroid tissue (not recorded which). The clonotype originates from an adult man with Graves' disease, either hyperthyroidism or ophthalmopathy (not recorded which). In nucleotide form, the sequence is TGTGCCAGTAGTACCACAGGGGTTGCTGGAAACACCATATATTTT. It specifies CASSTTGVAGNTIYF. Where the CDR3 stops, the reference TRBV19 and TRBJ1-3 genes take over; the full variable domain is DGGITQSPKYLFRKEGQNVTLSCEQNLNHDAMYWYRQDPGQGLRLIYYSQIVNDFQKGDIAEGYSVSREKKESFPLTVTSAQKNPTAFYLCASSTTGVAGNTIYFGEGSWLTVV.